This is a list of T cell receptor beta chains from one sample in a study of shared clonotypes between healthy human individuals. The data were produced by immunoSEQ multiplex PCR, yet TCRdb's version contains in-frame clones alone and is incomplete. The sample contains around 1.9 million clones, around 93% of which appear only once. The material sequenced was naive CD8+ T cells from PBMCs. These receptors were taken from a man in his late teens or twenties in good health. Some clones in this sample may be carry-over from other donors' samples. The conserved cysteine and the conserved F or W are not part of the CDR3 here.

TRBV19,ASSIGDEQF
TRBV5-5,ASSLALAGGYYEQY
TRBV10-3,AISSSGARNGNEQF
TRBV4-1,ASSQDPGGRGYTEAF
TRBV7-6,ASSLDPGGPGEQY
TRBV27,ASSKTGAVYGYT
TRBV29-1,SVGIETSSYEQY
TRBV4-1,ASSQDSRIGNTIY
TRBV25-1,ASSDDRGPRWHEQF
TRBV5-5,ASSQTGGTNEKLF
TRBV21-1,ASSKGTAREQY
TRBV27,ASSPSKVGASSYEQY
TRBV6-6,ASSSSSDSTYEQY
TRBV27,ASSLTGGGTGELF
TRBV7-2,ASSFRELLHSYEQY
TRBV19,ASSPSGQFYGYT
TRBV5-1,ASSLDRNYEQY
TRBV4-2,ASSPVGIVGSYGYT
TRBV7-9,ASSHGTGGTEAF
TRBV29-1,SAKPGLAGSEQF
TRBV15,ATSRDTATDTQY
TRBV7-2,ASSLGRSYGYT
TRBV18,ASSPPGLAGITDTQY
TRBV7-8,ASSLGRSWEQY
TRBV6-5,ASSTGTLSYEQY
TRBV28,ASRWGNTEAF
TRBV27,ASSLSRGSPLY
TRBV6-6,ASWGTGGNQPQH
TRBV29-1,SVPGQGAYEQY
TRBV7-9,ASSLGLAGGEQY
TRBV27,ASSFAGTNYGYT
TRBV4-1,ASSQVQGEYEQY
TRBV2,ASSTLLFGELF
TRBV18,ASSPRQGGDDTQY
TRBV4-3,ASSQDLVQQINNEQF
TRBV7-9,ASRPRSGIKKLNTEAF
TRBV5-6,ASSLGASEAF
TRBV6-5,ASSYPGWNSNQPQH
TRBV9,ASSAPGQAQVAEAF
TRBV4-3,ASSQGRGRGQFGQY
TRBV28,ASSLLGTSGSKYEQY
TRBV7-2,ASSYDENNEQF
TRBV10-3,AISEREGRAGELF
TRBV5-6,ASSLSGTTDTQY
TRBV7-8,ASSHTQGWGTEAF
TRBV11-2,ASSSRQATFSYNEQF
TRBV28,ASSPHRGGGYGYT
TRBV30,AWSEVVTYEQY
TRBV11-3,ASSFGQWETQY
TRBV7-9,ASSLPGTANTGELF
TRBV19,ASSIRDTNQPQH
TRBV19,ASSTGTGDLWEGRPQH